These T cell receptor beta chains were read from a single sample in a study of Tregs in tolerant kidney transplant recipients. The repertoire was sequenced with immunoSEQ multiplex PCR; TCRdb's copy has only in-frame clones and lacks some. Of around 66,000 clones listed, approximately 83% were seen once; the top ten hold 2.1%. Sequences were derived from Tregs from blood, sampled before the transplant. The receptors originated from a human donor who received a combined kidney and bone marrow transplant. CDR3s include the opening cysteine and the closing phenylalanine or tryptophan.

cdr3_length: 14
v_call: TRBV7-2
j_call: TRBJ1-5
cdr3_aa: CASSRQQSGQPQHF

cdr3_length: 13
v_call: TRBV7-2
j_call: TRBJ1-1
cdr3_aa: CASSSQGIGEAFF

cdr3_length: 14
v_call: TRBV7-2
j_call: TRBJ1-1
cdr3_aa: CASSPNRLWTEAFF

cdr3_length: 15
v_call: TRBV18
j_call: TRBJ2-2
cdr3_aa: CASSRSAGPTGELFF

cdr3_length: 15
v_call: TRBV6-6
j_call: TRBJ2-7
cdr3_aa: CASSYWVGTSYEQYF

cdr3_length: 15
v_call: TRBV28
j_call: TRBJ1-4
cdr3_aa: CASRPPSRGNEKLFF

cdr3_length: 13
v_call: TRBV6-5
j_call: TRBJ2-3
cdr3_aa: CATTGTATDTQYF

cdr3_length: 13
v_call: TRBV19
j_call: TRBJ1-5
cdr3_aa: CASRGRGYQPQHF

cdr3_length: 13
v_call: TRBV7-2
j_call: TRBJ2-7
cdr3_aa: CASSFERANEQYF

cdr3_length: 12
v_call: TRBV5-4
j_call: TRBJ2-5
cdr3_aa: CASSFGQETQYF

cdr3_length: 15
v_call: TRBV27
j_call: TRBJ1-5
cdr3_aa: CASSSTGGSNQPQHF

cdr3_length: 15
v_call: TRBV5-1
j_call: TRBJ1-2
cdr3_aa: CASSPGGQGGYGYTF

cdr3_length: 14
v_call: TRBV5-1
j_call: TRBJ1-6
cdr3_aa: CASSLGGLDSPLHF

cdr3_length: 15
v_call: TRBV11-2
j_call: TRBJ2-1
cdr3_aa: CASSTRLAGAVEQFF

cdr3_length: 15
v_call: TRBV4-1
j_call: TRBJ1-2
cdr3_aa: CASSSTASPNYGYTF

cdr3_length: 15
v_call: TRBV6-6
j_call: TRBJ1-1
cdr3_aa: CASSPRGFLNTEAFF

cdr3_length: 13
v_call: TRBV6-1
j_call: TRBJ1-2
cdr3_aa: CATSLSGGSGYTF

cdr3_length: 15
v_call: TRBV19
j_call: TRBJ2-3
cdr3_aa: CASSISDYATDTQYF

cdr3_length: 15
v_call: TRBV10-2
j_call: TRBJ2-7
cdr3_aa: CASSEISGRRYEQYF

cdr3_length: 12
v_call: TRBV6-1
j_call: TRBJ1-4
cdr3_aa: CASSGLQGPLFF

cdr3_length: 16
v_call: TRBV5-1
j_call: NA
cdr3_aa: CASSLAYRLTSYEQYF

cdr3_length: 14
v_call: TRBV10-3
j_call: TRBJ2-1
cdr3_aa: CAIIRDRDYNEQFF

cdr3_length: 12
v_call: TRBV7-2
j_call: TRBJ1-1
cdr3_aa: CASSLDQGGAFF

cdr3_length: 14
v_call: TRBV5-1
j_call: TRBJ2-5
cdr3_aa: CASSLGRAGETQYF

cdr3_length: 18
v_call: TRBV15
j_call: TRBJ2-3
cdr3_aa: CATSRSQTSGTVTDTQYF

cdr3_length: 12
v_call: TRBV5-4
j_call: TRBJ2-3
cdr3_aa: CASSFSTDTQYF

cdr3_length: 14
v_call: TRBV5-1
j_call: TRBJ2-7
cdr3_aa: CASSFRDGSYEQYF

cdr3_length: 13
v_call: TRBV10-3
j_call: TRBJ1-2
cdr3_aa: CAISIQENNGYTF

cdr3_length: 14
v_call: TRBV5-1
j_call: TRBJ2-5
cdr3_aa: CASSLALGKETQYF

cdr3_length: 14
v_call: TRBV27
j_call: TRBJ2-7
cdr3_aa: CASSLFGRKGEQYF

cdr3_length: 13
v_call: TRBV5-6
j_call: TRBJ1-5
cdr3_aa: CASSLGSNQPQHF

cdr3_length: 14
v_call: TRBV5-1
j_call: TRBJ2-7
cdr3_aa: CASTVGTGTYEQYF

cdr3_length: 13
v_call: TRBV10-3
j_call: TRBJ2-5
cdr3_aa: CAIRDRGLETQYF

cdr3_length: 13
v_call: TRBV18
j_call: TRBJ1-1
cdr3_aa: CASSPDRHTEAFF

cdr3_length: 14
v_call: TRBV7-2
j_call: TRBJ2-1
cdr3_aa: CASSVGGADNEQFF

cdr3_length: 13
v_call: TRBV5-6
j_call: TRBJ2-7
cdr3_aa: CASSFPAAYEQYF

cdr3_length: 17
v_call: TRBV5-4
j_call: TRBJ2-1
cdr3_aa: CASSLQQGNFFYNEQFF

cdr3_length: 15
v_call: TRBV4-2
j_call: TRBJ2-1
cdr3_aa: CASSLQASGHNEQFF

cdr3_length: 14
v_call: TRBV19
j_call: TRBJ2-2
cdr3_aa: CASSRGPSTGELFF

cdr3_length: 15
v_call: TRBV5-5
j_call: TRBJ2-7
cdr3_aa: CASSLAVGGTYEQYF

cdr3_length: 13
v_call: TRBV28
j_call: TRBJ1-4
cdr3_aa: CASSSTDLGKLFF

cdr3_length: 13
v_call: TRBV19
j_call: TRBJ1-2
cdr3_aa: CASRGGTNYGYTF

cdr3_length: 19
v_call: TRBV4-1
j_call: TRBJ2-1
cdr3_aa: CASSQDSTDSHPSYNEQFF

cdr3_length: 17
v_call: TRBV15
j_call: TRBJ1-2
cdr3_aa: CATSRRGQGATGYGYTF

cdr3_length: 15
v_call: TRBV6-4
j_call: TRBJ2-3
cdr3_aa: CASSDLAGGPDTQYF

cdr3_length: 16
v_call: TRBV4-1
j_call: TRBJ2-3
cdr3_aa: CASSYPAGGSTDTQYF

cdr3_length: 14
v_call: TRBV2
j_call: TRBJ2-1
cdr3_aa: CASQTSASLGEQFF

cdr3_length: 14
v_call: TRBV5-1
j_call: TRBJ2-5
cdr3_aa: CASSLARGEETQYF

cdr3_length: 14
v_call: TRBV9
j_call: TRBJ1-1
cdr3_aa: CASSVEAMGTEAFF

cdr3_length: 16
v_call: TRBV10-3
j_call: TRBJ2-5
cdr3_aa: CAISDPRGPGKETQYF